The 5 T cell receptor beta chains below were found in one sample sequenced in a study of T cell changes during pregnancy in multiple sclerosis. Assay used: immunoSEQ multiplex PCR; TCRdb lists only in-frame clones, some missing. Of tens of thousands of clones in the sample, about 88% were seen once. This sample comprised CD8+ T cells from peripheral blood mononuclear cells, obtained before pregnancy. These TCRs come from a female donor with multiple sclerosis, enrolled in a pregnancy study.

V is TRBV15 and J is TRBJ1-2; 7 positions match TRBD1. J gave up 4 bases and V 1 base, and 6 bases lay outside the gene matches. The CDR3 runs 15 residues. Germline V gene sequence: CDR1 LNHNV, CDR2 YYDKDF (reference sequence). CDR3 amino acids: CATSRVGTAVYGYTF. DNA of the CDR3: TGTGCCACCAGCAGAGTGGGGACAGCAGTCTATGGCTACACCTTC.

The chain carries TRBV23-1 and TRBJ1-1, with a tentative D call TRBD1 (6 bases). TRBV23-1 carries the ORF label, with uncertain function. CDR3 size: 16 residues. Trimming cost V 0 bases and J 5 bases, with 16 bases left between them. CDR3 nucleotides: TGCGCCAGCAGTCAATCGTACCCAGGGGCCGGTACTGAAGCTTTCTTT. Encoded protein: CASSQSYPGAGTEAFF.

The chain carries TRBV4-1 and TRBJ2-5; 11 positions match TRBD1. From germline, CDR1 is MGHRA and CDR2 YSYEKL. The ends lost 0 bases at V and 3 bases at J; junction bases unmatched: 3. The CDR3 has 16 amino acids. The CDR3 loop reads CASSQDPGQGEETQYF. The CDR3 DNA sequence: TGCGCCAGCAGCCAAGACCCGGGACAGGGGGAAGAGACCCAGTACTTC.

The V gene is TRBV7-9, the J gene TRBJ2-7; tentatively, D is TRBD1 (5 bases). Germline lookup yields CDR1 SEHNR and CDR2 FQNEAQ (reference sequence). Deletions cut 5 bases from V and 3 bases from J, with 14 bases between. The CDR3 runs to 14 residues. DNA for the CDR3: TGTGCCAGCAGCCCGAAGGACACTGACTACGAGCAGTACTTC. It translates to CASSPKDTDYEQYF.

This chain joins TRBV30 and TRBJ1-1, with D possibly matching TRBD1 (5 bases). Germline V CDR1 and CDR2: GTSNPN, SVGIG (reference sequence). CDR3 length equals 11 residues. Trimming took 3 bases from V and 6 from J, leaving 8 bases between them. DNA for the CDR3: TGTGCCTGGAGCGGGGGGGCTGAAGCTTTCTTT. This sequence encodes CAWSGGAEAFF.